Listed below are T cell receptor beta chains from one sample, sequenced in a study of blood T cell repertoires in COVID-19. Some clones are missing from TCRdb's copy, which holds only in-frame ones; the method was immunoSEQ multiplex PCR. The profile shows 150,000 to 190,000 clones, roughly 84% of them singletons. The sequenced material came from peripheral blood. These receptors were obtained from a woman aged 50 to 60 with acute or convalescent COVID-19. Each CDR3 is given with its conserved first and last residue. The D gene is left open where the match is weak. Clone sizes are given selectively: once, few, many, or a class where the clone is expanded.

TGTGCCAGCAGCTTAGTCGCGGAGGGCTCCTACAATGAGCAGTTCTTC CASSLVAEGSYNEQFF TRBJ2-1 . TRBV7-6 .
TGTGCCAGCAGCTTGTATCGGGAGACAACTAATGAAAAACTGTTTTTT CASSLYRETTNEKLFF TRBJ1-4 . TRBV5-4 .
TGCAGCGTAGACAGGGCTGAACCCTTC CSVDRAEPF TRBJ1-2 . TRBV29-1 TRBD1
TGTGCCAGCAGTTACTCGATGGGGGCTCGCACTGAAGCTTTCTTT CASSYSMGARTEAFF TRBJ1-1 . TRBV6-5 .
TGTGCCAGCAGCCCACGCGAGGGATTAGGGGAGCAGTACTTC CASSPREGLGEQYF TRBJ2-7 . TRBV11-2 .
TGTGCCAGCAGTGAACCCGGACAGGCCTACGAGCAGTACTTC CASSEPGQAYEQYF TRBJ2-7 once TRBV25-1 TRBD1
TGTGCCACCAGCGGTAGACCCAACGGGGTGGGGCAGTTCTTC CATSGRPNGVGQFF TRBJ2-1 once TRBV15 .
TGTGCCAGCAGTTACGTAGCGGGCCTCAGCACAGATACGCAGTATTTT CASSYVAGLSTDTQYF TRBJ2-3 . TRBV6-2/TRBV6-3 TRBD2
TGTGCCAGCAGCCCTGAACCAGGGCTGAACACTGAAGCTTTCTTT CASSPEPGLNTEAFF TRBJ1-1 . TRBV7-6 .
TGTGCCAGCAGTGAAGAACAGGGGGATGGCTACACCTTC CASSEEQGDGYTF TRBJ1-2 . TRBV2 TRBD1
TGTGCCAGCTCACCATTGGCTAATTCACCCCTCCACTTT CASSPLANSPLHF TRBJ1-6 . TRBV18 .
TGTGCCAGCAGCACCAACAGGGGCGGTCCCGGGGAGCTGTTTTTT CASSTNRGGPGELFF TRBJ2-2 . TRBV11-2 TRBD1
TGTGCTAGTGGTTTGGGGCTAGCGGGGGGGCTATCCGTGGGCGGGCCACGCACAGATACGCAGTATTTT CASGLGLAGGLSVGGPRTDTQYF TRBJ2-3 few TRBV12-5 TRBD2
TGTGCCAGTAGTAAAACCAGGACAGGGGTCTACGAGCAGTACTTC CASSKTRTGVYEQYF TRBJ2-7 . TRBV19 TRBD1
TGTGCCAGCAGTGAACGAGGGCAAAGCAATCAGCCCCAGCATTTT CASSERGQSNQPQHF TRBJ1-5 . TRBV6-1 .
TGTGCCAGCAGCTCAGGACTGTATTACGAGCAGTACTTC CASSSGLYYEQYF TRBJ2-7 once TRBV7-8 .
TGTGCCAGCAGATACGGGACAGGGGGCGGCAATGAGCAGTTCTTC CASRYGTGGGNEQFF TRBJ2-1 . TRBV27 TRBD1
TGTGCCAGCAGCACAACAAGCGGGTCTGGCTACAATGAGCAGTTCTTC CASSTTSGSGYNEQFF TRBJ2-1 . TRBV7-3 .
TGTGCCAGCAGACGACAGGGCTACTACGAGCAGTACTTC CASRRQGYYEQYF TRBJ2-7 . TRBV27 TRBD1
TGTGCCAGCAGTCTACAGGGGGTCATGGGGGAGCAGTACTTC CASSLQGVMGEQYF TRBJ2-7 . TRBV7-9 TRBD1
TGTGCCAGCAGCTTGGTTTCAGGGATGGGCTACACCTTC CASSLVSGMGYTF TRBJ1-2 . TRBV5-6 .
TGTGCCAGCAGCTTAGCACCCGGTACCGCTGGCTACACCTTC CASSLAPGTAGYTF TRBJ1-2 . TRBV7-6 .
TGTGCCAGCATGGCCGGGACAGCCCAAGAGACCCAGTACTTC CASMAGTAQETQYF TRBJ2-5 . TRBV2 TRBD1
TGCGCCAGCAGCCTACTAACAGGCAATGGATATGGCTACACCTTC CASSLLTGNGYGYTF TRBJ1-2 . TRBV5-1 .
TGCGCCAGCAGCTTGGTAGGGACAGGGGGCTTTGGGTTCGCCTACGAGCAGTACTTC CASSLVGTGGFGFAYEQYF TRBJ2-7 once TRBV5-1 TRBD1
TGTGCCAGCAGCTCGCCGGTTGAAGGGACAGTCTATGGCTACACCTTC CASSSPVEGTVYGYTF TRBJ1-2 once TRBV7-9 TRBD1
TGTGCCAGCAGTCCTTTAGCGGGGGTCCAAGAGACCCAGTACTTC CASSPLAGVQETQYF TRBJ2-5 . TRBV27 TRBD2
TGTGCCAGCAGCCAAGTATCAGGGTTCACTGAAGCTTTCTTT CASSQVSGFTEAFF TRBJ1-1 once TRBV4-2 .
TGTGCCAGCAGCCGGTCTGGCACCGGGGAGCTGTTTTTT CASSRSGTGELFF TRBJ2-2 . TRBV12-3/TRBV12-4 .
TGTGCCAGCAGTTACGGAGCGGGCGACCAAGAGACCCAGTACTTC CASSYGAGDQETQYF TRBJ2-5 . TRBV6-5 .
TGTGCCAGCAGTGGACAGGCCAATCAGCCCCAGCATTTT CASSGQANQPQHF TRBJ1-5 . TRBV2 .
TGTGCAAGTCGCGAAGACCGGGACAGAACGTCCTGTTATAATTCACCCCTCCACTTT CASREDRDRTSCYNSPLHF TRBJ1-6 . TRBV12-2 .
TGTGCCATCAGTCAGGACAGGGGGCTAACCGGGGAGCTGTTTTTT CAISQDRGLTGELFF TRBJ2-2 . TRBV10-3 TRBD1
TGTGCCAGCAGCCTTGCGTTTCGCGGGGGACTCACAGATACGCAGTATTTT CASSLAFRGGLTDTQYF TRBJ2-3 . TRBV4-2 TRBD2
TGTGCCAGTAGTGAACAGGGGGCTTGGGGTTCACCCCTCCACTTT CASSEQGAWGSPLHF TRBJ1-6 . TRBV19 TRBD1
TGTGCCAGCAGGTCGACAGGGCCGCTCGAGCAGTACTTC CASRSTGPLEQYF TRBJ2-7 . TRBV12-3/TRBV12-4 TRBD1
TGCAGCGTTGGGGGAGTAGCGGGTGTCAGAGAGCAGTACTTC CSVGGVAGVREQYF TRBJ2-7 . TRBV29-1 TRBD2
TGTGCCAGCAGTTTATGGACTAGCGGGAGATCCCCAGATACGCAGTATTTT CASSLWTSGRSPDTQYF TRBJ2-3 . TRBV28 TRBD2
TGTGCCAGCAGGGGTGCCGGGACACCCTATAGCAATCAGCCCCAGCATTTT CASRGAGTPYSNQPQHF TRBJ1-5 . TRBV28 .
TGTGCCAGCAGCGCCTATCGGGAGGCCGGGGAGCTGTTTTTT CASSAYREAGELFF TRBJ2-2 . TRBV7-3 TRBD2
TGTGCCAGCAGCTTACTAGCGTTGAGCTCCTACAATGAGCAGTTCTTC CASSLLALSSYNEQFF TRBJ2-1 . TRBV5-4 TRBD2
TGTGCCAGCAGCCCCGGACAGGGCCGCAATCAGCCCCAGCATTTT CASSPGQGRNQPQHF TRBJ1-5 . TRBV28 TRBD1
TGCGCCAGCAGTGGGGGACTAGCGGGGGCCCGAAGCTCCTACAATGAGCAGTTCTTC CASSGGLAGARSSYNEQFF TRBJ2-1 once TRBV10-1 TRBD2
TGTGCCACCCGGAGCGGCTCTGGAAACACCATATATTTT CATRSGSGNTIYF TRBJ1-3 . TRBV6-5 .
TGTGCCAGCAGCTCGAGTTCTGCCTATGGCTACACCTTC CASSSSSAYGYTF TRBJ1-2 few TRBV11-2 .
TGTGCCAGCAGCCAAGGGAGGGAGATTGGCTCCTACGAGCAGTACTTC CASSQGREIGSYEQYF TRBJ2-7 few TRBV3-1/TRBV3-2 .